The 8 T cell receptor beta chains reported below all come from one sample, sequenced in a study of T cells in Graves' hyperthyroidism and ophthalmopathy. Amplified TCR beta CDR3 regions derived from RNA transcripts. The TCR CDR3 first-round RT-PCR relied on the HTBI primer set. TCRdb re-called the multiplex PCR reads through MiXCR, storing one row per CDR3 protein. The data contain over 400,000 distinct CDR3 sequences, approximately 23% of them singletons. Sequencing used blood. The origin of the receptors is a woman between 65 and 79 years old with Graves' ophthalmopathy.

This chain connects TRBV7-2 to TRBJ2-3, with D perhaps given as TRBD1 or TRBD2 (5 bases each). Per the germline V gene, CDR1 is SGHTA and CDR2 is FQGNSA. The length of the CDR3 is 13 residues. The germline V and J ends were trimmed by 5 bases and 5 bases, with 11 bases remaining between them. CDR3 sequence reads: CASSQGREDTQYF. CDR3 in DNA: TGTGCCAGCAGCCAGGGACGGGAAGATACGCAGTATTTT.

This clonotype came up a few times. A read error may explain this, as a much larger clone is one base away. V gene TRBV12-3 or TRBV12-4 combines with J gene TRBJ1-3; D gene unclear. This CDR3 comprises 13 residues. Between the trimmed V and J ends, which lost 2 bases and 1 base, there was a span of 3 bases. The CDR3 nucleotides are TGTGCCAGCAGTTTAAGGTCTGGAAACACCATATATTTT. This encodes CASSLRSGNTIYF.

Only a few counts were recorded for this clonotype. The CDR3 DNA reads as TGTGCCTGGAGCCTGACGAGCGGGGGCGAGCAGTACTTC. Its protein is CAWSLTSGGEQYF. The chain is built from TRBV30 and TRBJ2-7; TRBD2 agrees at 8 bases. The CDR3 runs 13 residues. Losses at the gene ends were 3 bases for V and 6 bases for J; bases not matched to a gene: 7. Germline V gene sequence: CDR1 GTSNPN, CDR2 SVGIG (reference sequence).

This clonotype was counted at least ten times. V and J are TRBV28 and TRBJ2-7; either TRBD1 or TRBD2 may fit D (5 bases each). Germline CDR1 MDHEN, CDR2 SYDVKM. The CDR3 has 13 residues. Trimming cost V 3 bases and J 3 bases, with 9 bases left between them. The CDR3 region is CASSLGRGYEQYF. The CDR3, as DNA: TGTGCCAGCAGTTTGGGACGGGGCTACGAGCAGTACTTC. The variable domain in full, with the rest retrieved from reference TRBV28 and TRBJ2-7, is DVKVTQSSRYLVKRTGEKVFLECVQDMDHENMFWYRQDPGLGLRLIYFSYDVKMKEKGDIPEGYSVSREKKERFSLILESASTNQTSMYLCASSLGRGYEQYFGPGTRLTVT.

This clonotype was seen once. The rearrangement joins TRBV18 to TRBJ1-1; D not certain. V was cut by 3 bases and J by 1 base, with 21 bases left in between. Looked up from germline, CDR1 is KGHSH and CDR2 is LQKENI. The CDR3 length is 18 residues. The CDR3 sequence is CASSPVGKNAVPNTEAFF. CDR3 DNA sequence: TGTGCCAGCTCACCGGTCGGGAAAAACGCAGTTCCGAACACTGAAGCTTTCTTT. Full variable domain (rest looked up from reference TRBV18 and TRBJ1-1): NAGVMQNPRHLVRRRGQEARLRCSPMKGHSHVYWYRQLPEEGLKFMVYLQKENIIDESGMPKERFSAEFPKEGPSILRIQQVVRGDSAAYFCASSPVGKNAVPNTEAFFGQGTRLTVV.

This clonotype was seen a handful of times. The rearrangement links TRBV18 to TRBJ1-1; D may be TRBD1 (5 bases). Germline V gene lookup returns CDR1 KGHSH and CDR2 LQKENI. This CDR3 region has 13 residues. V dropped 2 bases and J dropped 10 bases, with 14 bases sitting between them. Here the CDR3 reads CASSPARGDRAFF. The CDR3 nucleotides are TGTGCCAGCTCACCAGCTCGGGGGGATAGAGCTTTCTTT.

This clonotype was counted a few times. V usage is TRBV9 and J usage is TRBJ1-5; D ambiguous. Trimming removed 3 bases from V and 5 bases from J, with 12 bases in between. Germline V gene data show CDR1 as SGDLS and CDR2 as YYNGEE. The CDR3 sequence is 14 residues long. CDR3 loop: CASSEEGNDQPQHF. CDR3 nucleotides: TGTGCCAGCAGCGAAGAAGGGAACGATCAGCCCCAGCATTTT.

This clonotype was seen only a few times. The genes are TRBV7-6 and TRBJ2-5; D remains unclear. V was trimmed by 3 bases and J by 5 bases, leaving 10 bases between them. Germline V gives CDR1 SGHVS, CDR2 FNYEAQ. The CDR3 spans 13 residues. CDR3 residues: CASSFSPFETQYF. CDR3 bases: TGTGCCAGCAGCTTCTCACCGTTCGAGACCCAGTACTTC. Together with reference TRBV7-6 and TRBJ2-5, the CDR3 gives the full variable domain: GAGVSQSPRYKVTKRGQDVALRCDPISGHVSLYWYRQALGQGPEFLTYFNYEAQQDKSGLPNDRFSAERPEGSISTLTIQRTEQRDSAMYRCASSFSPFETQYFGPGTRLLVL.